The entry below gives a single T cell receptor beta chain sequence along with its context. What it binds is unknown. This record belongs to a study of OX40 agonist ivuxolimab in advanced cancers. Background on the study: Melanoma, hepatocellular carcinoma, head and neck or renal cell cancer occurred in dose-escalation patients. Overall study results and limits: CD8+ T cells (on average) carried more expanded clones than CD4+ T cells. Still undetermined is the antigen specificity of the expanded peripheral T cells. Doses of 0.1 to 3.0 mg/kg were accompanied by clonal expansion of CD4+ and CD8+ blood T cells by week 6.

The CDR3 sequence is 13 residues long. Sequencing used immunoSEQ multiplex PCR; TCRdb keeps in-frame clones, though not all of them. The sample contains about 100,000 clones, 90% of which appear only once. Sequences were derived from CD4+ or CD8+ T cells sorted from blood, sampled in a trial of the OX40 agonist ivuxolimab. The sequence was obtained from an adult with an advanced solid tumor such as melanoma, head and neck, liver or kidney cancer. The chain recombines TRBV21-1 with TRBJ2-5; TRBD1, the D gene given by the table, was not confirmed from the DNA. TRBV21-1 is a recognized pseudogene. CDR3 bases: TGTGCCAGCACCCAGGGCATCCAAGAGACCCAGTACTTC. Residues: CASTQGIQETQYF.